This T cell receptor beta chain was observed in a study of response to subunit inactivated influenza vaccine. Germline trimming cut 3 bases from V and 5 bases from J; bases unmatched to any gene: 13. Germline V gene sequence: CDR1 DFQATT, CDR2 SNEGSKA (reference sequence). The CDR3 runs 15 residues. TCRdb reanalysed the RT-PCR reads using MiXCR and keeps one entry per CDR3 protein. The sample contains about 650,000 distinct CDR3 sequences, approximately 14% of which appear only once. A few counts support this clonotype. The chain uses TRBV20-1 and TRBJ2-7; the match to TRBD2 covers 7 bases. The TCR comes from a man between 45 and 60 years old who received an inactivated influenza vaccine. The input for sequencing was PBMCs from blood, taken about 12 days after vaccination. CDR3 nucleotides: TGCAGTGCTAGGGCCCGTACTAGCGCTGGTGACGAGCAGTACTTC. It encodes CSARARTSAGDEQYF.